This is a list of T cell receptor beta chains from one sample in a study of blood T cell repertoires in COVID-19. Only in-frame clones appear in the TCRdb table, and some are missing; sequencing was by immunoSEQ multiplex PCR. The repertoire holds some 58,000 clones, with 60% to 85% as singletons. Sequencing used peripheral blood. The receptors originated from a human donor in a cohort sampled during active COVID-19. CDR3s include the opening cysteine and the closing phenylalanine or tryptophan.

v_call	j_call	cdr3_aa
TRBV10-2	TRBJ1-1	CASAETVLNTEAFF
TRBV5-1	TRBJ2-7	CASSLVVTGQGEQYF
TRBV18	TRBJ1-3	CASSEGIGNTIYF
TRBV5-5	TRBJ2-7	CASSSAPGASYEQYF
TRBV2	TRBJ2-7	CASSGIPGQGNYEQYF
TRBV5-1	TRBJ2-7	CASRGTGSYEQYF
TRBV9	TRBJ2-3	CASSTPVAGARTDTQYF
TRBV20-1	TRBJ2-2	CSASRTGVNTGELFF
TRBV19	TRBJ1-2	CASSIAGSGYTF
TRBV28	TRBJ2-3	CASRGRKRDTQYF
TRBV24-1	TRBJ2-1	CATSDGQGAVSYNEQFF
TRBV5-6	TRBJ1-4	CASSFYRGEGKLFF
TRBV19	TRBJ2-2	CASSSTGVAGELFF
TRBV28	TRBJ1-5	CASSFPFTRPGAPQHF
TRBV4-3	TRBJ2-3	CASSQETSGGVGTQYF
TRBV7-9	TRBJ1-2	CASSSTSGGSDREGYTF
TRBV4-3	TRBJ2-7	CASSQLQDTSYEQYF
TRBV19	TRBJ2-6	CASSIRGDGANVLTF
TRBV7-9	TRBJ1-3	CASSLERSSGNTIYF